These T cell receptor beta chains were read from a single sample in a study of Graves' ophthalmopathy and Graves' hyperthyroidism. TCRdb re-analysed the multiplex PCR reads in MiXCR, keeping a single row per CDR3 protein. The sample yields about 500,000 distinct CDR3 sequences, approximately 15% seen once. Sequenced material: blood. The receptors originated from a woman aged 25 to 39 with Graves' ophthalmopathy. Both conserved end residues are part of each CDR3. D genes are given only for firm matches. Size values are once, few and many counts, or a class for expanded clones, and some rows have none.

d_call clone_size j_call cdr3_length v_call cdr3_nt cdr3_aa
NA NA TRBJ1-3 13 TRBV30 TGTGCCTGGAGTGTGGGCTCTGGAAACACCATATATTTT CAWSVGSGNTIYF
NA many TRBJ2-7 12 TRBV11-2 TGTGCCAGCCGTCCAGGGTCCTACGAGCAGTACTTC CASRPGSYEQYF
NA many TRBJ2-5 16 TRBV15 TGTGCCACCAGCAGACCCAGAGTCAGGGAACAAGAGACCCAGTACTTC CATSRPRVREQETQYF
NA many TRBJ2-7 13 TRBV2 TGTGCCAGCAGTGATGGGGGCACTTACGAGCAGTACTTC CASSDGGTYEQYF
NA few TRBJ2-4 15 TRBV6-1 TGTGCCAGCAGTGATCCCCCTCTTGGGGTCAACATTCAGTACTTC CASSDPPLGVNIQYF
NA many TRBJ2-7 14 TRBV12-3/TRBV12-4 TGTGCCAGCAGTATGGGGACTGAAACCTACGAGCAGTACTTC CASSMGTETYEQYF
NA few TRBJ1-1 13 TRBV5-1 TGCGCCAGCAGCTTGGACCCAGAGGCTGAAGCTTTCTTT CASSLDPEAEAFF
NA many TRBJ2-7 13 TRBV10-3 TGTGCCATCATGGCGGGGGCCTCCTACGAGCAGTACTTC CAIMAGASYEQYF
TRBD1 many TRBJ1-1 16 TRBV6-5 TGTGCCAGCAGTTACTATCCGGGACAGCTGAACACTGAAGCTTTCTTT CASSYYPGQLNTEAFF
NA few TRBJ2-7 14 TRBV7-6 TGTGCCAGCAGGGTGGGGGCCCCTGCCTACGAGCAGTACTTC CASRVGAPAYEQYF
NA many TRBJ2-7 12 TRBV6-1 TGTGCCAGCAGCCAGGGCCGCTACGAGCAGTACTTC CASSQGRYEQYF
NA many TRBJ1-2 15 TRBV27 TGTGCCAGCAGCCCCTCGGGGAGAGGTCTCTATGGCTACACCTTC CASSPSGRGLYGYTF
NA few TRBJ2-2 18 TRBV18 TGTGCCAGCTCACCACCCTCAAGGGGCGCTTTGGGCACCGGGGAGCTGTTTTTT CASSPPSRGALGTGELFF
NA many TRBJ2-2 15 TRBV6-5 TGTGCCAGCAAGGGCGCAGGGGATGGCACCGGGGAGCTGTTTTTT CASKGAGDGTGELFF
NA NA TRBJ1-1 16 TRBV15 TGTGCCACCAGCCGGCCTGGAGTGGGGGTCAGGTCTGAAGCTTTCTTT CATSRPGVGVRSEAFF
TRBD2 many TRBJ2-5 17 TRBV11-2 TGTGCCAGCAGCCGACGAGTAGCGGGGGTGTACCAAGAGACCCAGTACTTC CASSRRVAGVYQETQYF
TRBD1 NA TRBJ1-1 12 TRBV18 TGTGCCAGCTCACCAGAAATCAGGGGGCATTTCTTT CASSPEIRGHFF
TRBD2 many TRBJ2-5 15 TRBV7-9 TGTGCCAGCAGCATTAGCGGGAAGGGTCCAGAGACCCAGTACTTC CASSISGKGPETQYF
TRBD1 many TRBJ2-7 15 TRBV28 TGTGCCAGCAGTTTAGTCGGTCAGGGGGACTACGAGCAGTACTTC CASSLVGQGDYEQYF
TRBD1 many TRBJ2-5 12 TRBV30 TGTGCCTGGCAGGGGGCCGGACAGACCCAGTACTTC CAWQGAGQTQYF
TRBD1 few TRBJ2-7 13 TRBV30 TGTGCCTGGAGGGACAGGGTTGGGTACGAGCAGTACTTC CAWRDRVGYEQYF
NA many TRBJ1-2 15 TRBV6-1 TGTGCCAGCAGGGAACGAGGAGGTCGCAACTATGGCTACACCTTC CASRERGGRNYGYTF
NA few TRBJ2-7 15 TRBV19 TGTGCCAGTAGTATTAATTTCCAGAGCTCCTACGAGCAGTACTTC CASSINFQSSYEQYF
TRBD1 many TRBJ1-1 13 TRBV7-3 TGTGCCAGCAGTTTAAAACAGGGGGTTGAAGCTTTCTTT CASSLKQGVEAFF
NA NA TRBJ2-5 14 TRBV7-8 TGTGCCAGCAGCATCAGGGTCCTTGAAGAGACCCAGTACTTC CASSIRVLEETQYF
TRBD1 many TRBJ2-7 15 TRBV6-1 TGTGCCAGCAGCGCGCCGGGACAGTTGGACTACGAGCAGTACTTC CASSAPGQLDYEQYF
NA many TRBJ1-6 16 TRBV15 TGTGCCACCAGCAGAGATCGAAGGGGCTTAGATTCACCCCTCCACTTT CATSRDRRGLDSPLHF
NA many TRBJ1-5 16 TRBV12-3/TRBV12-4 TGTGCCAGCAGTCTCGCTCTAGGGGGAGGGTATCAGCCCCAGCATTTT CASSLALGGGYQPQHF
TRBD1 many TRBJ2-5 14 TRBV6-2/TRBV6-3 TGTGCCAGCAGTCCGGGACAGCCCCAAGAGACCCAGTACTTC CASSPGQPQETQYF
NA many TRBJ1-1 13 TRBV27 TGTGCCAGCAGTTATAAACTCGGCACTGAAGCTTTCTTT CASSYKLGTEAFF